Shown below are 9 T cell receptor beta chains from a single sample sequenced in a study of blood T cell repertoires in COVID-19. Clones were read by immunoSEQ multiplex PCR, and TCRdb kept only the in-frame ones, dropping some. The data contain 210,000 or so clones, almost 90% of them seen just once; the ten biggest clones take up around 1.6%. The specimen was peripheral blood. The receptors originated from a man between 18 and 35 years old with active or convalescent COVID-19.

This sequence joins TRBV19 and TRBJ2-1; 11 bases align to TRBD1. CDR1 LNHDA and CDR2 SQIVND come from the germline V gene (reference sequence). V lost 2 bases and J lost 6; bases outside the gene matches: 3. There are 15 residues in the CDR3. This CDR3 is CASSIYGTGGNEQFF. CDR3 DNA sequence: TGTGCCAGTAGTATATACGGGACAGGGGGCAATGAGCAGTTCTTC.

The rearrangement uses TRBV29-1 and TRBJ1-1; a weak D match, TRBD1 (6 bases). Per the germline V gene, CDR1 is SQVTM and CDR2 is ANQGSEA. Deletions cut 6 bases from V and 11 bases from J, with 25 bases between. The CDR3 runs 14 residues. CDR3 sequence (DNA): TGCAGCGTACTTCGGGACACGGGACCGGGGGGCGCTTTCTTT. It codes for CSVLRDTGPGGAFF.

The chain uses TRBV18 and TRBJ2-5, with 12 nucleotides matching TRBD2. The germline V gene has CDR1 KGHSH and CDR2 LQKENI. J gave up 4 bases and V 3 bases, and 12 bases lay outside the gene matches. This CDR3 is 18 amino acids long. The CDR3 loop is CASSPRLAGEYSSETQYF. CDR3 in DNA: TGTGCCAGCTCACCGCGACTAGCGGGAGAGTATTCATCAGAGACCCAGTACTTC. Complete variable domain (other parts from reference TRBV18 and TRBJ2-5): NAGVMQNPRHLVRRRGQEARLRCSPMKGHSHVYWYRQLPEEGLKFMVYLQKENIIDESGMPKERFSAEFPKEGPSILRIQQVVRGDSAAYFCASSPRLAGEYSSETQYFGPGTRLLVL.

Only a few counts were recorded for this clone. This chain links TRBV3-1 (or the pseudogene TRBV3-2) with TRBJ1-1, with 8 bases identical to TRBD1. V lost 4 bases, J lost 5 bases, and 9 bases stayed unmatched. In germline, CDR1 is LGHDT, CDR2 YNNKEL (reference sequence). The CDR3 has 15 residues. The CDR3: CASSRHPGQETEAFF. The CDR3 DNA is TGTGCCAGCAGCCGGCATCCGGGACAGGAAACTGAAGCTTTCTTT.

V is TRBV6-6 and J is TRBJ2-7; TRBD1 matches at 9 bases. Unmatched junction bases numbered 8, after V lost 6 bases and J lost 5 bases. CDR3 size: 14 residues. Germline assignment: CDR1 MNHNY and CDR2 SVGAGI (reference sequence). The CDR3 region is CASRAAGQGNEQYF. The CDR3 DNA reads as TGTGCCAGCAGGGCCGCGGGACAGGGCAACGAGCAGTACTTC.

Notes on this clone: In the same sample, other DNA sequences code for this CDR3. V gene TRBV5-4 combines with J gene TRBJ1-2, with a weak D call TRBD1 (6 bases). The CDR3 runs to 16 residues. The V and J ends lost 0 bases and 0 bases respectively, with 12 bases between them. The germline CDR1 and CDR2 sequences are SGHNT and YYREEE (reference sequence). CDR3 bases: TGTGCCAGCAGCTTGGCCGCAGGGGATCCTAACTATGGCTACACCTTC. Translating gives CASSLAAGDPNYGYTF.

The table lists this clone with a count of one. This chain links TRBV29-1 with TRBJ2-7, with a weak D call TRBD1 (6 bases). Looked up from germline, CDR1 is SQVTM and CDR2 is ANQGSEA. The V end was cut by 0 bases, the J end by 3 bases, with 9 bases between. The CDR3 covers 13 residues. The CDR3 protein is CSVEEQGLYEQYF. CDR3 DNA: TGCAGCGTTGAAGAGCAGGGGCTCTACGAGCAGTACTTC.

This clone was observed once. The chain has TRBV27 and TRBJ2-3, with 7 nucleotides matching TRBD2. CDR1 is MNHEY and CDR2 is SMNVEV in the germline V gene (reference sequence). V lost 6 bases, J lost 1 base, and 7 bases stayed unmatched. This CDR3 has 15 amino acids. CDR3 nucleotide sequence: TGTGCCAGCAGGACGGGGGGAGAGGGCACAGATACGCAGTATTTT. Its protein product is CASRTGGEGTDTQYF.

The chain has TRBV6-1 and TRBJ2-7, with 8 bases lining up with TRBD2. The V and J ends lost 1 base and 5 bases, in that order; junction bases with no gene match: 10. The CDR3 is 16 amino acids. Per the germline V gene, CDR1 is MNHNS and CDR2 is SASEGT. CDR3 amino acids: CASSEGLASGYNEQYF. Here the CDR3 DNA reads TGTGCCAGCAGTGAAGGATTGGCTAGCGGGTACAACGAGCAGTACTTC.